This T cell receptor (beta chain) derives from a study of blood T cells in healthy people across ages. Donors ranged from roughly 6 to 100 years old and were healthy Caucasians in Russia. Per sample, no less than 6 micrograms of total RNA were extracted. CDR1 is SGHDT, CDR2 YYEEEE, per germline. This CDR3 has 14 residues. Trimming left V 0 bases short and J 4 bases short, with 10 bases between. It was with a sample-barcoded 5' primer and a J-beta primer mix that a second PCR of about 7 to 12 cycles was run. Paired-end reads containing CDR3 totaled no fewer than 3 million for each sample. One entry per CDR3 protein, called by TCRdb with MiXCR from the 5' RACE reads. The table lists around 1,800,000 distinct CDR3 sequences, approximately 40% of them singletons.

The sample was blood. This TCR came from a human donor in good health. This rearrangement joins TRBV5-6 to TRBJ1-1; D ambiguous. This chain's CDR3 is CASSLDRSSTEAFF. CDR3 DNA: TGTGCCAGCAGCTTGGATAGGTCGAGCACTGAAGCTTTCTTT.